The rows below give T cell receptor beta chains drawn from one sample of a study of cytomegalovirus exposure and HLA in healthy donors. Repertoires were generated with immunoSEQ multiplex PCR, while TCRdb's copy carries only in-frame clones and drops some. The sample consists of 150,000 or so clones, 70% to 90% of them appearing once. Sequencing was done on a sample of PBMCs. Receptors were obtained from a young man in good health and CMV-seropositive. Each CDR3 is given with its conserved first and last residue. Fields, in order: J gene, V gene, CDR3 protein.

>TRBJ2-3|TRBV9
CASSVGLWAGRTDTQYF
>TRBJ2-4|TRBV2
CASSSWGTSGARAKNIQYF
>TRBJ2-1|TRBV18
CASSQTSGGVYNEQFF
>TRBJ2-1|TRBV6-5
CASSYSTSTNEQFF
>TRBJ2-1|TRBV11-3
CASSLVAVGEQFF
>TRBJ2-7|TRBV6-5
CASSYYRETHEQYF
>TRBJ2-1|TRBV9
CASSVGPDRTSNEQFF
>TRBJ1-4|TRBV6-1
CASMEGRSNEKLFF
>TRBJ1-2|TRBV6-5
CAINTVDGYTF
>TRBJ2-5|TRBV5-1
CASSFGSRGTQETQYF
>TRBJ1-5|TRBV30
CAWSEAGTGGSNQPQHF
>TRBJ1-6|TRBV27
CASSLRVGPYNSPLHF
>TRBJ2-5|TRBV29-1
CSAQGQGAQTQYF
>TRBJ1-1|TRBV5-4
CASSFSQGFDTEAFF
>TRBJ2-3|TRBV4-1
CASSQPDRGTDTQYF
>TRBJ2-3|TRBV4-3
CASSQPGGVDTQYF
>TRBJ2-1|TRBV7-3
CASTPGTGSNEQFF
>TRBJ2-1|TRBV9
CASSGQPGQYEYEQFF
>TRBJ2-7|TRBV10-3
CAISESGTGGNEQYF
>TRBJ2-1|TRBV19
CASSGGQGGWNEQFF
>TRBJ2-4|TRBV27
CASSPLAKNIQYF
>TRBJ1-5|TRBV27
CASRLGGDQPQHF
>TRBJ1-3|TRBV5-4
CASSYRGTGNTIYF
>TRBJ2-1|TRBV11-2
CASSPEGRYEQFF
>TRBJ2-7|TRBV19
CASSPRQGNSYEQYF
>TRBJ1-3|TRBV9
CASSVRGTGTGNTIYF
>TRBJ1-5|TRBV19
CASNSWGPQPQHF
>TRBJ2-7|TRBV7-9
CASSSTSGRSYEQYF
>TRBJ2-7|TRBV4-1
CASSQSGYEQYF
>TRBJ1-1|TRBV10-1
CADNRGNTEAFF
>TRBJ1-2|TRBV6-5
CASSRQGANYGYTF
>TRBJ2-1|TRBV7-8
CASSPSVGDNEQFF
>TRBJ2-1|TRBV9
CASSPPSGSAYNEQFF
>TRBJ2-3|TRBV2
CASRGSSGSTDTQYF
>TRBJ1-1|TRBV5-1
CASSQPGGPTEAFF
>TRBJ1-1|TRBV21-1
CASVRDWNTEAFF
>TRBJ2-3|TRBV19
CASSPLVVRDRGQDTQYF
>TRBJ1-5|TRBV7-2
CASSSTRVQPQHF
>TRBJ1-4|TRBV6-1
CASTEDGGVEKLFF
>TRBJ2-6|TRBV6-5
CASSPQVSGANVLTF
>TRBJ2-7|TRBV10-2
CASSTGTPQQYF
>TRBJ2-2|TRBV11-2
CATTDMDRAAGELFF
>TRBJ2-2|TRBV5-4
CASSLPAGELFF